This is a list of T cell receptor beta chains from one sample in a study of T cell repertoires in cytomegalovirus infection. TCRdb analysed the reads with MiXCR anew, one entry per CDR3 protein. The sample shows about 230,000 distinct CDR3 sequences, over 20% of them seen only once. The sequencing sample was made of CD8+ T cells from PBMCs. These receptors all stem from a human donor in good health (CMV status not recorded). Some clones in this sample may be carry-over from other donors' samples. Each CDR3 is given with its conserved first and last residue. Each record gives: clone size, J gene, V gene, D gene, CDR3 protein, CDR3 DNA. D genes are given only for firm matches. The size entry is marked missing in some rows and otherwise reads once, few, many or a size class.

few TRBJ2-1 TRBV2 TRBD2 CASSYSGEGYDEQFF TGTGCCAGCAGTTATAGCGGGGAGGGATATGATGAGCAGTTCTTC
. TRBJ1-1 TRBV2 . CASSWGADTEAFF TGTGCCAGCAGTTGGGGAGCAGACACTGAAGCTTTCTTT
few TRBJ2-2 TRBV27 . CASSRAKQIGELFF TGTGCCAGCAGTCGGGCCAAACAGATCGGGGAGCTGTTTTTT
. TRBJ2-2 TRBV27 . CASSRTATRNTGELFF TGTGCCAGCAGTAGGACCGCGACTCGTAACACCGGGGAGCTGTTTTTT
. TRBJ1-2 TRBV29-1 TRBD1 CSVEDSRGDYGYTF TGCAGCGTTGAAGACTCCAGGGGGGACTATGGCTACACCTTC
many TRBJ1-1 TRBV7-6 TRBD1 CASSFLLGTGDAEAFF TGTGCCAGCAGCTTCCTTTTGGGGACAGGGGATGCTGAAGCTTTCTTT
. TRBJ2-3 TRBV29-1 . CSVGQGPDTQYF TGCAGCGTTGGTCAGGGGCCCGATACGCAGTATTTT
few TRBJ1-1 TRBV2 . CASSVTENTEAFF TGTGCCAGCAGTGTCACTGAGAACACTGAAGCTTTCTTT
. TRBJ2-5 TRBV12-3/TRBV12-4 . CASSLGKTQYF TGTGCCAGCAGTTTGGGAAAGACCCAGTACTTC
few TRBJ2-6 TRBV19 . CASSIEEQDSNGANVLTF TGTGCCAGTAGTATAGAAGAGCAGGACAGCAATGGGGCCAACGTCCTGACTTTC
many TRBJ2-5 TRBV7-8 . CASSLLAIQETQYF TGTGCCAGCAGCTTACTAGCGATCCAAGAGACCCAGTACTTC
. TRBJ2-2 TRBV7-3 . CASSSRMAGPANTGELFF TGTGCCAGCAGCTCAAGGATGGCGGGGCCCGCGAACACCGGGGAGCTGTTTTTT
. TRBJ1-1 TRBV7-9 . CASSSVKNTEAFF TGTGCCAGCAGCTCAGTAAAGAACACTGAAGCTTTCTTT
. TRBJ2-1 TRBV7-6 TRBD1 CASRSQGAEQFF TGTGCCAGCAGATCACAGGGGGCTGAGCAGTTCTTC
many TRBJ1-1 TRBV12-3/TRBV12-4 . CASSIWGGNTEAFF TGTGCCAGCAGTATTTGGGGGGGGAACACTGAAGCTTTCTTT
many TRBJ2-1 TRBV20-1 . CSARDKANYNEQFF TGCAGTGCTAGAGATAAGGCTAATTACAATGAGCAGTTCTTC
. TRBJ2-1 TRBV11-1 TRBD2 CASSPLLAGGPVEQFF TGTGCCAGCAGCCCCTTACTAGCGGGGGGGCCTGTTGAGCAGTTCTTC
many TRBJ2-5 TRBV7-8 . CASSLSGRGETQYF TGTGCCAGCAGCTTATCTGGGAGAGGGGAGACCCAGTACTTC
few TRBJ2-2 TRBV15 TRBD1 CATTTGGNTGELFF TGTGCCACTACAACAGGGGGCAACACCGGGGAGCTGTTTTTT
few TRBJ1-1 TRBV12-3/TRBV12-4 TRBD1 CASSEQGMNTEAFF TGTGCCAGCAGCGAACAGGGGATGAACACTGAAGCTTTCTTT
few TRBJ2-7 TRBV28 . CASSSDWDFGEQYF TGTGCCAGCAGTTCGGACTGGGACTTTGGGGAGCAGTACTTC
many TRBJ1-1 TRBV7-9 . CASSYGGTEAFF TGTGCCAGCAGCTACGGGGGGACTGAAGCTTTCTTT
. TRBJ1-6 TRBV7-9 . CASGYNSPLHF TGTGCCAGCGGATATAATTCACCCCTCCACTTT
many TRBJ2-5 TRBV27 TRBD2 CASSSRDYSPETQYF TGTGCCAGCAGTTCCCGGGACTACTCACCTGAGACCCAGTACTTC
few TRBJ1-1 TRBV29-1 . CSVIPDPNTEAFF TGCAGCGTAATACCGGATCCGAACACTGAAGCTTTCTTT
. TRBJ2-7 TRBV2 TRBD1 CASRETGGDSSYEQYF TGTGCCAGCAGGGAGACAGGGGGCGACAGCTCCTACGAGCAGTACTTC
many TRBJ2-1 TRBV27 TRBD2 CASSVRGSYNEQFF TGTGCCAGCAGTGTGCGGGGGTCCTACAATGAGCAGTTCTTC
many TRBJ1-5 TRBV28 . CASSLFGGDSSNQPQHF TGTGCCAGCAGCTTATTTGGGGGAGACAGTAGCAATCAGCCCCAGCATTTT
few TRBJ1-2 TRBV5-5 . CASSPQGYNYGYTF TGTGCCAGCAGCCCACAGGGATACAACTATGGCTACACCTTC
. TRBJ2-2 TRBV13 TRBD2 CASSPWTSGGNTGELFF TGTGCCAGCAGCCCCTGGACTAGCGGGGGAAACACCGGGGAGCTGTTTTTT
. TRBJ1-1 TRBV25-1 . CASKTGTEAFF TGTGCCAGCAAAACTGGTACTGAAGCTTTCTTT
. TRBJ1-2 TRBV7-6 . CASRGLEYDYTF TGTGCCAGCAGAGGTTTAGAATATGACTACACCTTC
. TRBJ2-5 TRBV6-1 . CASSSRETQYF TGTGCCAGCAGCTCTAGAGAGACCCAGTACTTC
few TRBJ2-1 TRBV20-1 . CSAAGTDYNEQFF TGCAGTGCCGCCGGGACGGACTACAATGAGCAGTTCTTC
many TRBJ2-3 TRBV7-2 TRBD2 CASSLTSGGISTDTQYF TGTGCCAGCAGCTTAACTAGCGGGGGGATAAGCACAGATACGCAGTATTTT
. TRBJ2-1 TRBV24-1 TRBD2 CATGTSVDEQFF TGTGCCACTGGGACTAGCGTAGATGAGCAGTTCTTC
once TRBJ2-3 TRBV7-4 TRBD1 CASSYGTVPLTDTQYF TGTGCCAGCAGCTACGGGACAGTTCCCCTCACAGATACGCAGTATTTT
many TRBJ1-2 TRBV28 . CASSTPGQVENYGYTF TGTGCCAGCAGCACCCCGGGGCAGGTCGAAAACTATGGCTACACCTTC
. TRBJ2-7 TRBV14 TRBD1 CASSRLTGATYEQYF TGTGCCAGCAGCCGCCTGACAGGGGCCACCTACGAGCAGTACTTC
many TRBJ1-3 TRBV7-9 . CASSLADGYSGNTIYF TGTGCCAGCAGCTTAGCGGACGGTTACTCTGGAAACACCATATATTTT
few TRBJ2-1 TRBV7-7 . CASSLERGAYNEQFF TGTGCCAGCAGCTTGGAGAGGGGTGCCTACAATGAGCAGTTCTTC
. TRBJ2-7 TRBV7-9 . CASSRSIGQLTYEQYF TGTGCCAGCAGCAGAAGTATAGGACAGTTAACCTACGAGCAGTACTTC
once TRBJ2-1 TRBV15 TRBD2 CATSPDGGGRFF TGTGCCACCAGCCCCGACGGGGGGGGGCGGTTCTTC
few TRBJ2-1 TRBV6-6 . CASSPDRGYEQFF TGTGCCAGCAGTCCTGACCGGGGGTATGAGCAGTTCTTC
. TRBJ1-3 TRBV6-8 . CASSYSAGSGNTIYF TGTGCCAGCAGTTACTCTGCAGGCTCTGGAAACACCATATATTTT
. TRBJ1-3 TRBV12-3/TRBV12-4 . CASSPRPIKPPGSGNTIYF TGTGCCAGCAGTCCACGACCGATTAAACCGCCGGGATCTGGAAACACCATATATTTT
many TRBJ2-7 TRBV28 . CASSLIPDSPYEQYF TGTGCCAGCAGTTTAATCCCGGACAGTCCCTACGAGCAGTACTTC
few TRBJ2-1 TRBV27 TRBD1 CASSYTGANEQFF TGTGCCAGCAGTTATACAGGGGCTAATGAGCAGTTCTTC
few TRBJ2-3 TRBV6-6 . CASSPSEGTDTQYF TGTGCCAGCAGCCCCTCGGAGGGCACAGATACGCAGTATTTT
many TRBJ2-5 TRBV28 TRBD2 CASSLVFVGGETQYF TGTGCCAGCAGTTTGGTTTTCGTGGGAGGGGAGACCCAGTACTTC
. TRBJ2-5 TRBV7-8 . CASSLEDTPRKTQYF TGTGCCAGCAGCTTAGAGGACACGCCCAGGAAGACCCAGTACTTC
. TRBJ2-7 TRBV19 TRBD1 CASAFGTGSYEQYF TGTGCCAGTGCATTCGGGACAGGGTCCTACGAGCAGTACTTC
few TRBJ2-3 TRBV2 . CASSEEVGTDTQYF TGTGCCAGCAGTGAGGAGGTGGGGACAGATACGCAGTATTTT